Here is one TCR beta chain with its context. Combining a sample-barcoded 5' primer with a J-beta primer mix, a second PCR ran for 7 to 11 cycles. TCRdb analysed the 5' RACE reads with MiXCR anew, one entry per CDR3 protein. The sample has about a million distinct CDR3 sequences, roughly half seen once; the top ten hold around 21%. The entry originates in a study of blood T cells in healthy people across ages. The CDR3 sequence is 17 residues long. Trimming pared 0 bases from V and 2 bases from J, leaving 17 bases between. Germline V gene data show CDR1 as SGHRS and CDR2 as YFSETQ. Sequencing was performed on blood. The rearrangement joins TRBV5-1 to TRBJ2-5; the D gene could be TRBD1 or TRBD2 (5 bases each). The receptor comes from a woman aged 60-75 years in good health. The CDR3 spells CASSLGIAQGAQETQYF. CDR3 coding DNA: TGCGCCAGCAGCTTGGGAATAGCTCAGGGAGCTCAAGAGACCCAGTACTTC.